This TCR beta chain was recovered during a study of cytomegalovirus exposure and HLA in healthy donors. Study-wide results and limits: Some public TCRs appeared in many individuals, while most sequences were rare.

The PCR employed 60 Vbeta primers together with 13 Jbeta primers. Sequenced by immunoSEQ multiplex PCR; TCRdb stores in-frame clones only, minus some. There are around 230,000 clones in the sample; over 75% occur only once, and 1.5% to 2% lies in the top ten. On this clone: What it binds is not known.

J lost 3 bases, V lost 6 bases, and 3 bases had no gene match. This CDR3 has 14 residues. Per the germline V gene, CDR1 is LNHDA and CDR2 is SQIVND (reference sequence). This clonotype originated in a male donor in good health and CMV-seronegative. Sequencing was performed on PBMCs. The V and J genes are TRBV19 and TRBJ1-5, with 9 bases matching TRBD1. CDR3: CASRGQGNNQPQHF. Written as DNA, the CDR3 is TGTGCCAGTAGGGGACAGGGAAACAATCAGCCCCAGCATTTT.